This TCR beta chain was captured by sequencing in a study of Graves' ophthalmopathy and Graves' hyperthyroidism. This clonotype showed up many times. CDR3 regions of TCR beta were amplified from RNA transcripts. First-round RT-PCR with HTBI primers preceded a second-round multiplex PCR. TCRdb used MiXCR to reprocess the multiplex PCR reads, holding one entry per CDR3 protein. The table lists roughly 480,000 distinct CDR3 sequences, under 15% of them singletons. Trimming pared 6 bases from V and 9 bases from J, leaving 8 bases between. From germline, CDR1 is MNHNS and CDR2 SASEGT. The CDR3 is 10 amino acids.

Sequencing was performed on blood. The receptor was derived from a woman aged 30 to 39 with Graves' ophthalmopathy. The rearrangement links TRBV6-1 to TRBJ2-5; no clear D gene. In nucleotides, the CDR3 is TGTGCCAGCAGAGGGCCTCCCCAGTACTTC. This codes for CASRGPPQYF.